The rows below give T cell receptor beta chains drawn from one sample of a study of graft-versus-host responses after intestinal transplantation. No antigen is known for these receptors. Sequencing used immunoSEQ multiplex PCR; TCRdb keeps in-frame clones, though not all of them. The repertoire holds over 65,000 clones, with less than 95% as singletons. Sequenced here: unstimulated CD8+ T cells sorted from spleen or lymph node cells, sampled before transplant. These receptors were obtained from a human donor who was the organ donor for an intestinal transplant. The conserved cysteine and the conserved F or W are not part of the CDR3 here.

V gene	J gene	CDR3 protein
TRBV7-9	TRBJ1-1	ASTEAVNTEAF
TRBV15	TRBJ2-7	ATSRTPDRVYEQY
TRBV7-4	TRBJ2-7	ASSRLAGGPTDYEQY
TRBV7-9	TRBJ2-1	ASSDRGNEQF
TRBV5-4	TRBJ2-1	ASYYRGLNNEQF
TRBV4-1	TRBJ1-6	ASSQEGLSMVSPLH
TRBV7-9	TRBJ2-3	ASRVGPDTQY
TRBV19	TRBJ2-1	ASSLGGEQF
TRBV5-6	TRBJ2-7	ASQHPSSYEQY
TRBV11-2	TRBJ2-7	ASSLGAGHSPYEQY
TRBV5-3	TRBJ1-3	ARSLAGSGNTIY
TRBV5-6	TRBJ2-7	ASSLQGPAYEQY
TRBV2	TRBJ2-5	ASSEAGHRGTQY
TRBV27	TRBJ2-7	ASSFGTDYEQY
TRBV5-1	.	ASSLGRGGSYEQY
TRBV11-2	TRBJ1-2	ASSLGTGYGYT
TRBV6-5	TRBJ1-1	ASSYEGLNTEAF
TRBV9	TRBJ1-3	ASSADTPANTIY
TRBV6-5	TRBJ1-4	ASSRGGSPFKKLF
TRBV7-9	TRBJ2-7	ASSPGTQGGYEQY
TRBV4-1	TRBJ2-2	ASSQPENTGELF
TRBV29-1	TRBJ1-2	SVEDRRGSYYGYT
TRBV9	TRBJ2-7	ASSQGTGSYEQY
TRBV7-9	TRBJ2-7	ASSPGTNEQY
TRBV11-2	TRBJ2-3	ASTLGVGTDTQY
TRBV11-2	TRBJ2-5	ASSSTSGRETQY
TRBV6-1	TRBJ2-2	TSSEAAGAGELF
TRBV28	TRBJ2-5	ASRPGIQETQY
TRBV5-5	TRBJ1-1	ASSTEVGNTEAF
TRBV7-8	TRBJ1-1	ASSLGFAGLIGEAF
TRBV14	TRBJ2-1	ASSRTGIEQF
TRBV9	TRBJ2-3	ASDSGGLTDTQY
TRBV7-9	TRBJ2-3	ASSATSGGRNTDTQY
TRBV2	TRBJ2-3	ASSDRRNTDTQY
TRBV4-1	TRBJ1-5	ASSQAGPGSNQPQH
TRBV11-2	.	ASSSRTGGPYEQY
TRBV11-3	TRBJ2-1	ASSPRLDNEQF
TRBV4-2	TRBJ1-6	ASSQDWANSPLH
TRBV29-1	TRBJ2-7	SVLGTASTQIEYEQY
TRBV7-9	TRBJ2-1	ASSPWDSQIDEQF
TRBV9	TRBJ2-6	ASSVSGGVSGANVLT
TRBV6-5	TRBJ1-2	ASRSLFAGKAGPV
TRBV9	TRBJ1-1	ASKGESTEAF
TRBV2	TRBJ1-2	ASSEALIRAPNSYGYT
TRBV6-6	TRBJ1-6	ASRCPGFYNSPLH
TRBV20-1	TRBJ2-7	SARQGYEQY
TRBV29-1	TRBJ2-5	SVVLAVKSQETQY
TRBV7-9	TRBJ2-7	ASSLGGTGPYEQY
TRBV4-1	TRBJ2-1	ASSQERLEGQF
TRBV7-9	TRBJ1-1	ASSYGQGNTEAF
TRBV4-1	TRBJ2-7	ASSQGAGYEQY
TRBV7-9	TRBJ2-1	ASSHGRGLNEQF
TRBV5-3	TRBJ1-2	ARSLASGTGNIKGYGYT
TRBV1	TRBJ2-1	TSSQEGGVPNEQF
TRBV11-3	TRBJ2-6	ASSSQGSPNVLT
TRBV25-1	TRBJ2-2	ASSDYGSTGELF
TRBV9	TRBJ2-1	ASSVVAGVVEEQF